The sequence of this T cell receptor beta chain was determined in a study of siplizumab effects on memory and regulatory T cells. Study findings and constraints: Siplizumab caused a significant drop in alloreactive sequences traceable to unstimulated CD4+ memory cells. Assignment of a naive or memory phenotype failed for roughly 80-96% of the proliferating CD4+ or CD8+ clones. Treatment with siplizumab left mappable alloreactive CD4+ clones averaging approximately 69% Treg-derived, compared with about 27% in controls. Apparently more diverse than memory cells, naive T cells also seemed major alloresponse contributors.

On this clone: Its matching antigen is unknown.

Only in-frame clones appear in the TCRdb table, and some are missing; sequencing was by immunoSEQ multiplex PCR. There are some 100,000 clones in the sample; 80% to 95% occur only once, and 5.5% to 7.5% lies in the top ten. Sequenced input: CD8+ T cells sorted from blood. The TCR comes from a human donor in good health.

The CDR3 protein is CASSLVAGGATNEKLFF. CDR3 nucleotides: TGCGCCAGCAGCTTGGTGGCAGGGGGCGCGACTAATGAAAAACTGTTTTTT. The J gene is TRBJ1-4, the V gene TRBV5-1; 8 bases align to TRBD1. Looked up from germline, CDR1 is SGHRS and CDR2 is YFSETQ. This CDR3 has 17 residues. V dropped 0 bases and J dropped 2; count of bases not matched to a gene: 6.